The next 17 T cell receptor beta chains were all read from a single sample in a study of blood T cells in healthy people across ages. A sample-barcoded 5' primer and a J-beta primer mix were used in a second PCR of roughly 7 to 12 cycles. Each CDR3 protein is one row after TCRdb ran MiXCR on the 5' RACE reads. The table shows fewer than 900,000 distinct CDR3 sequences, with roughly 44% occurring only once. The sample taken for sequencing was blood. The receptors stem from a woman aged 60-75 years in good health.

The chain carries TRBV30 and TRBJ2-1; 16 nucleotides align to TRBD2. The DNA end favors TRBJ2-7, so the J call may be wrong. Germline values: CDR1 GTSNPN, CDR2 SVGIG (reference sequence). The CDR3 is made up of 14 amino acids. The CDR3 DNA reads as TGTGCCTGGGGGACTAGCGGGGGGGCCAATGAGCAGTACTTC. Protein sequence: CAWGTSGGANEQYF.

CDR3 DNA sequence: TGTGCCAGCAGTCTTCCGACTAGCGGGAGATTCTATGAGCAGTTCTTC. Amino acids: CASSLPTSGRFYEQFF. The gene calls are TRBV28 and TRBJ2-1; 12 positions agree with TRBD2. The CDR3 is 16 residues long. V gave up 5 bases and J gave up 8 bases; unmatched junction bases: 10. The germline gives CDR1 MDHEN, CDR2 SYDVKM. The whole variable domain, filled in from reference TRBV28 and TRBJ2-1, reads DVKVTQSSRYLVKRTGEKVFLECVQDMDHENMFWYRQDPGLGLRLIYFSYDVKMKEKGDIPEGYSVSREKKERFSLILESASTNQTSMYLCASSLPTSGRFYEQFFGPGTRLTVL.

In its sample, this clonotype was seen many times. The genes are TRBV5-1 and TRBJ2-1; D uncertain. CDR3 length equals 15 residues. Trimming stripped 1 base from V and 2 bases from J, with 10 bases between. CDR1 is SGHRS, CDR2 YFSETQ, per germline. The CDR3 reads CASSLRADAYNEQFF. The CDR3 nucleotides are TGCGCCAGCAGCTTGCGGGCAGATGCCTACAATGAGCAGTTCTTC.

The rearrangement uses TRBV5-1 and TRBJ2-3; D possibly matches TRBD1 or TRBD2 (5 bases each). Deletions cut 1 base from V and 6 bases from J, with 12 bases between. CDR3 length: 14 residues. Germline V gene lookup returns CDR1 SGHRS and CDR2 YFSETQ. Here the CDR3 reads CASSLMGDGDTQYF. CDR3 nucleotide sequence: TGCGCCAGCAGCTTGATGGGGGACGGGGATACGCAGTATTTT. Filled out from reference TRBV5-1 and TRBJ2-3, the complete variable domain reads KAGVTQTPRYLIKTRGQQVTLSCSPISGHRSVSWYQQTPGQGLQFLFEYFSETQRNKGNFPGRFSGRQFSNSRSEMNVSTLELGDSALYLCASSLMGDGDTQYFGPGTRLTVL.

This clonotype has ten or more counts. The chain is built from TRBV28 and TRBJ1-4; 8 positions match TRBD1. The ends lost 10 bases at V and 8 bases at J; junction bases unmatched: 15. CDR1 is MDHEN and CDR2 is SYDVKM in the germline V gene. The CDR3 totals 15 residues. The CDR3 region is CATRKTGAVWEKLFF. The CDR3 nucleotides are TGTGCCACCAGAAAGACAGGGGCGGTTTGGGAAAAACTGTTTTTT.

V is TRBV2 and J is TRBJ2-6; D unclear. Germline V gene sequence: CDR1 SNHLY, CDR2 FYNNEI. This CDR3 comprises 17 residues. V was cut by 5 bases and J by 3 bases, with 17 bases left in between. The CDR3 protein is CASSTPGQSLGANVLTF. The CDR3 DNA reads TGTGCCAGCAGTACTCCGGGCCAGTCGCTTGGGGCCAACGTCCTGACTTTC.

The chain recombines TRBV20-1 with TRBJ2-2; the match to TRBD2 covers 13 bases. CDR3 size: 15 residues. CDR1 DFQATT and CDR2 SNEGSKA come from the germline V gene (reference sequence). V trimming: 4 bases; J trimming: 6 bases; junction bases outside the gene matches: 5. DNA of the CDR3: TGCAGTGCTACTCTAGGGACTAGCGGGGCCGGGGAGCTGTTTTTT. Amino acid sequence: CSATLGTSGAGELFF.

The chain employs TRBV5-6 and TRBJ1-1, with a tentative D call TRBD1 (6 bases). This CDR3 comprises 18 residues. Germline CDR1 is SGHDT and CDR2 is YYEEEE. The V end was cut by 4 bases, the J end by 0 bases, with 22 bases between. The DNA for the CDR3 is TGTGCCAGCAGCCCCCAACTCGGGGCGGGGGCCCTGAACACTGAAGCTTTCTTT. Its translation is CASSPQLGAGALNTEAFF.

The V and J genes are TRBV20-1 and TRBJ2-7, with 10 nucleotides matching TRBD1. Germline CDR1 and CDR2: DFQATT and SNEGSKA (reference sequence). The CDR3 extends over 15 amino acids. Trimming took 2 bases from V and 6 from J; bases not matched to a gene: 10. Here the CDR3 DNA reads TGCAGTGCTAGAATAGCGGGACAGGGGACATCCGAGCAGTACTTC. This encodes CSARIAGQGTSEQYF.

A few counts support this clonotype. The gene calls are TRBV4-3 and TRBJ2-7, with D perhaps matching TRBD2 (7 bases). Per germline, CDR1 LGHNA and CDR2 YSLEER. This CDR3 is built from 15 residues. Between the trimmed V and J ends, which lost 3 bases and 2 bases, there was a span of 14 bases. The CDR3 sequence is CASSHAAGDTYEQYF. CDR3 sequence (DNA): TGCGCCAGCAGCCATGCCGCGGGGGACACCTACGAGCAGTACTTC.

Only a few counts were recorded for this clonotype. This chain uses TRBV6-5 with TRBJ1-2; the D is unclear. Germline loops: CDR1 MNHEY, CDR2 SVGAGI. This CDR3 is built from 14 residues. Trimming left V 0 bases short and J 4 bases short, with 9 bases between. The CDR3 DNA reads as TGTGCCAGCAGTTACTCGAACGGCCCCTATGGCTACACCTTC. This codes for CASSYSNGPYGYTF.

This clonotype showed up many times. The chain couples TRBV7-8 to TRBJ2-1; 8 nucleotides line up with TRBD2. Germline trimming cut 5 bases from V and 7 bases from J; bases unmatched to any gene: 13. The CDR3 covers 16 residues. From germline, CDR1 is SGHVS and CDR2 FQNEAQ. The CDR3 DNA is TGTGCCAGCAGCCCGTCGGGCCTCGGGGGGGGGAATGAGCAGTTCTTC. Translation gives CASSPSGLGGGNEQFF.

This clonotype was picked up a small number of times. The gene calls are TRBV7-9 and TRBJ1-5; 10 bases line up with TRBD1. CDR1 is SEHNR and CDR2 is FQNEAQ in the germline V gene (reference sequence). V was pared by 6 bases and J by 3 bases, with 5 bases of the junction left unmatched. CDR3 length: 15 residues. CDR3 in amino acids: CASSLGTGDNQPQHF. The CDR3 DNA reads as TGTGCCAGCAGTCTTGGGACAGGGGACAATCAGCCCCAGCATTTT.

The rearrangement joins TRBV20-1 to TRBJ2-3, with unresolved D. This CDR3 has 13 amino acids. Germline CDR1 DFQATT, CDR2 SNEGSKA (reference sequence). V was shortened by 6 bases and J by 2 bases, with 12 bases between the two germline ends. CDR3 bases: TGCAGTGCCCCGCCCCGTGACACAGATACGCAGTATTTT. It translates to CSAPPRDTDTQYF.

The chain is built from TRBV24-1 and TRBJ2-3; D remains ambiguous. Looked up from germline, CDR1 is KGHDR and CDR2 is SFDVKD. V dropped 3 bases and J dropped 2 bases, with 11 bases sitting between them. The CDR3 sequence is 15 residues long. The CDR3 is CATSDGYRITDTQYF. The CDR3 DNA reads as TGTGCCACCAGTGATGGATACCGGATCACAGATACGCAGTATTTT.

The chain links TRBV28 to TRBJ2-1; 7 bases are shared with TRBD2. V lost 2 bases, J lost 15 bases, and 4 bases stayed unmatched. The CDR3 extends over 11 amino acids. Germline V gene lookup returns CDR1 MDHEN and CDR2 SYDVKM. CDR3 coding DNA: TGTGCCAGCAGTTTACGGCGGGAGTGGTTCTTC. Translated: CASSLRREWFF.

DNA of the CDR3: TGTGCCAGCATGAGCGTTCTACAGCCCCAGCATTTT. This translates into CASMSVLQPQHF. This chain links TRBV12-3 or TRBV12-4 with TRBJ1-5; no definite D call. CDR3 length: 12 amino acids. V was pared by 7 bases and J by 7 bases, with 11 bases between.